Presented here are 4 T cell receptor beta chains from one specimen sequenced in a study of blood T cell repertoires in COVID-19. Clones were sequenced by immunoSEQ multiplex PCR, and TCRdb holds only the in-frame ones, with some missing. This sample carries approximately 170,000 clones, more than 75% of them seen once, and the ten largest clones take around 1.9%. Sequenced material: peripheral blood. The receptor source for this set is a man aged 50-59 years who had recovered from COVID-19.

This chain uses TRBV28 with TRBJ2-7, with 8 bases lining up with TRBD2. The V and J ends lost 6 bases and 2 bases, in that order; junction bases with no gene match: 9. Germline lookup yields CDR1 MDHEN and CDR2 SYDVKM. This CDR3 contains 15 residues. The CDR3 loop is CASSPWRSGTYEQYF. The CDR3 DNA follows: TGTGCCAGCAGCCCGTGGCGTAGCGGGACCTACGAGCAGTACTTC.

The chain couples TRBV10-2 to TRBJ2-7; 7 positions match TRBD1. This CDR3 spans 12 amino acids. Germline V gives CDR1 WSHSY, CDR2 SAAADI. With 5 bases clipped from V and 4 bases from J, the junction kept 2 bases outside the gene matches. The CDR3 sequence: CASSTTGYEQYF. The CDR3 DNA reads TGCGCCAGCAGTACGACAGGGTACGAGCAGTACTTC.

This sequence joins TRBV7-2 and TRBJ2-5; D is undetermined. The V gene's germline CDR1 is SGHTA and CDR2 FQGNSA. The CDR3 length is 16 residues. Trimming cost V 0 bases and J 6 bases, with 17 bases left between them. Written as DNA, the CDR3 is TGTGCCAGCAGCTTAGCGGCTAGTTCGGGTGCTCAGACCCAGTACTTC. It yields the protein CASSLAASSGAQTQYF. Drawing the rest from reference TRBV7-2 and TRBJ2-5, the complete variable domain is GAGVSQSPSNKVTEKGKDVELRCDPISGHTALYWYRQSLGQGLEFLIYFQGNSAPDKSGLPSDRFSAERTGGSVSTLTIQRTQQEDSAVYLCASSLAASSGAQTQYFGPGTRLLVL.

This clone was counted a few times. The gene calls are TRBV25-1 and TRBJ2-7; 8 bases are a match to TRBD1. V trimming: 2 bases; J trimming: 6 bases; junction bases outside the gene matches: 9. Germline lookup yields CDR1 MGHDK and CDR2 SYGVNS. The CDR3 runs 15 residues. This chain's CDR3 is CASSEQGARIGEQYF. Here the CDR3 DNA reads TGTGCCAGCAGTGAACAGGGGGCGCGAATAGGCGAGCAGTACTTC.